This T cell receptor beta chain originates from a study of tumor-infiltrating lymphocytes in localized non-small cell lung cancer. Study overall: Tumor tissue and non-adjacent uninvolved lung came from each patient. General study results and limits: Technical variation could not be separated from intratumor heterogeneity here.

Concerning this clone itself: Its specificity is not known.

The table came from immunoSEQ multiplex PCR; TCRdb's copy has only in-frame clones and leaves some out. Among some 15,000 clones listed, 78% were seen once. CDR1 and CDR2 (germline): MNHEY, SMNVEV (reference sequence). Trimming removed 3 bases at V and 3 bases at J, with 20 bases between. The CDR3 has 17 residues. The sample consisted of lung tumor tissue. The source of this sequence is a human donor with non-small cell lung cancer. The rearrangement uses TRBV27 and TRBJ1-2, with TRBD1 as a possible D gene (6 bases). CDR3 amino acids: CASSLGRGHRIYYGYTF. CDR3 bases: TGTGCCAGCAGTTTGGGGCGGGGACACCGAATCTACTATGGCTACACCTTC.